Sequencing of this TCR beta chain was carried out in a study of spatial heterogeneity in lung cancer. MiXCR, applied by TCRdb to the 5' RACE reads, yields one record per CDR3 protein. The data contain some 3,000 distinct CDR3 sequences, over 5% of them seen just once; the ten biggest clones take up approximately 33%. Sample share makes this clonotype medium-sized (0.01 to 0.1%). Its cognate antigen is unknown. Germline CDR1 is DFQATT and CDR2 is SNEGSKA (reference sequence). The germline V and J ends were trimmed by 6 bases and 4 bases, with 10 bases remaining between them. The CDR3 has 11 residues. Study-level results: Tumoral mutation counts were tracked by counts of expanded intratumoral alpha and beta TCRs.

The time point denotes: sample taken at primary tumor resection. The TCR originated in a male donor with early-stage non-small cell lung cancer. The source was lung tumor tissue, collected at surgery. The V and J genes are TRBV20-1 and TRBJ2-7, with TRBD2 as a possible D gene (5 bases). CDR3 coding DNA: TGCAGTGCCTGGGGAGAATACGAGCAGTACTTC. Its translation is CSAWGEYEQYF.